The present T cell receptor beta chain was sequenced within a study of human T cells and chemical hapten exposure (dated by TCRdb to the early 2020s). In terms of the full investigation: For sensitization, 2% DPC in acetone was applied to an approximately 2 cm by approximately 2 cm area of upper inner arm skin. Alopecia areata with under or over 50% scalp involvement, alopecia totalis and alopecia universalis were represented in the patient cohort, which was mostly female. Libraries were combined into a pool for sequencing, and differences in TCR yield between samples came mainly from small differences in library volumes within the pool. Throughout the study period of roughly 24 weeks, patients also received therapeutic DPC doses to the scalp every week. Patch testing on the upper back used Finn chambers containing 0.01% DPC, with scoring done after 6 days according to International Contact Dermatitis Research Group standards. This study followed changes in the peripheral blood TCR repertoire in vivo during primary and secondary sensitization of alopecia patients to the hapten diphenylcyclopropenone (DPC). Patient blood was sampled pre-sensitization (week 0) and at 2, 6 and about 24 weeks after DPC sensitization. Blood for TCR sequencing was provided by twenty-nine alopecia patients at one to four time points (pre-sensitization, 2, 6 and 24 weeks).

The trim is 3 bases for V and 2 bases for J, with a gap of 11 bases between the germline ends. CDR3 length: 15 amino acids, cysteine to phenylalanine. The only DNA kept is the CDR3, 45 bases in frame from the first base. Looking up the germline V gene yields CDR1 MGHRA and CDR2 YSYEKL. Read against the paper, the sample's time point label means: patch test 1, 2 weeks after DPC sensitization. The meaning of the sample's treatment or condition label: therapeutic diphenylcyclopropenone sensitization with weekly scalp DPC. At each patch-test visit, blood was drawn before the patch test was applied. Eligible patients were aged 18 to 70, diagnosed with alopecia, deemed suitable for DPC therapy, and excluded if pregnant. Total RNA was extracted from unfractionated whole blood collected in Tempus Blood RNA tubes. Libraries were constructed by RACE. The instrument was a NextSeq 500. During library preparation, unique molecular identifiers were attached to individual cDNA molecules so that TCRs could be counted in a quantitative, reproducible way. Both TCR alpha and TCR beta chains were sequenced from each blood RNA sample. The study's own analysis went as follows. Samples had a median of about 96,000 TCRs, with a range from 23,224 to 690,600. V, J and CDR3 annotation of the TCR reads was performed with the Decombinator software suite. Every sample was subsampled to the same number of TCRs (28,000) for the PS versus PT1 abundance plots. TCRs were defined as expanded if absent before sensitization and observed at least eight times at the 2-week time point. TCRdb redid the processing of the public reads, applying fastp at Q25 and MiXCR, and retained in-frame beta chains. Rows with one shared CDR3 protein collapse into an entry with the most common genes and DNA. It is TCRdb's table, rather than the study itself, that gives the V and J calls and clone size. The sample records tens of thousands of distinct CDR3 sequences, 10% of which are singletons. Approximately 1.4% of the sample is held by the ten biggest clonotypes.

The research as a whole found: Because every patient had alopecia, a presumed autoimmune disease, the patients' immune response might differ from that of healthy individuals. Compared with pre-sensitization or healthy control sets, expanded TCRs formed significantly more large CDR3 similarity clusters, which is consistent with antigen-driven responses. Patch test score was positively correlated with the number of PT1 expanded TCRs, with significance at thresholds 8, 16 and 32 but not at 4. DPC sensitization did not change how many TCRs were above 1 in 1000 frequency, and no evidence was found of alterations in global repertoire structure. Repeated subsampling changed both the strength of the expansion versus patch-test correlation and the threshold at which that correlation became significant.

This clonotype has a handful of counts. The antigen it recognizes is unknown. Base quality data are lacking; no much larger clone is found one base away. This clonotype was sampled from a woman between 45 and 65 years old with alopecia areata. Some clones in this sample may be carry-over from other donors' samples. Sequencing was performed on whole blood, taken in connection with sensitization to the hapten diphenylcyclopropenone (DPC). The rearrangement joined TRBV4-1 to TRBJ1-5; the D gene lacks a confident call. The bases read TGCGCCAGCAGCCAGGGCGACACCCGCAATCAGCCCCAGCATTTT. Its translation reads: CASSQGDTRNQPQHF.